The entry that follows covers one T cell receptor beta chain sequence. Its antigen is undetermined. The sample belongs to a study of T cells in narcolepsy. Whole-study findings and limits: Healthy controls reportedly lacked the autoreactive clonotypes serially found in patients' blood. Comparing one patient's CSF and blood CD4+ clonotypes highlighted HCRT- and TRIB2-specific autoreactive clonotypes.

The germline gives CDR1 SGHRS, CDR2 YFSETQ. After removal of 4 bases from V and 2 bases from J, the junction contained 5 bases not matched to a gene. The CDR3 spans 15 residues. Sequencing was performed with immunoSEQ multiplex PCR; in TCRdb, only in-frame clones are kept and a portion is missing. The repertoire holds more than 30,000 clones, with around 83% as singletons. The sequencing sample was made of memory (CD45RA-) CD4+ T cells from blood. The sequence was obtained from a human donor in good health. V gene TRBV5-1 combines with J gene TRBJ2-2; 7 bases align to TRBD1. The CDR3 reads CASSIGTANTGELFF. DNA of the CDR3: TGCGCCAGCAGCATTGGGACAGCAAACACCGGGGAGCTGTTTTTT.